These T cell receptor beta chains were read from a single sample in a study of blood T cells in healthy people across ages. TCRdb re-called the 5' RACE reads through MiXCR, storing one row per CDR3 protein. This table holds fewer than 950,000 distinct CDR3 sequences, roughly 50% found once. Material: blood. The receptors originated from an elderly man in good health. Each CDR3 is given with its conserved first and last residue. The D gene is left open where the match is weak. The size field is filled for only some rows; it gives once, few, many or a size class.

J | D | V | size | DNA | CDR3
TRBJ2-3 | . | TRBV14 | . | TGTGCCAGCAGCCAAGCTGTGACCGGGACCCCGCGGGGTACGCAGTATTTT | CASSQAVTGTPRGTQYF
TRBJ2-7 | . | TRBV20-1 | . | TGCAGTGCTAGCGAGAGATGGGACCAGTACTTC | CSASERWDQYF
TRBJ1-2 | TRBD1 | TRBV2 | . | TGTGCCAGCAGCGTAACAGGGGCGATTGCGGGCTATGGCTACACCTTC | CASSVTGAIAGYGYTF
TRBJ1-1 | . | TRBV7-2 | . | TGTGCCAGCAGCTTTGACCCTTTAACTTTCTTT | CASSFDPLTFF
TRBJ2-1 | TRBD2 | TRBV18 | . | TGTGCCAGCTCACTGGTAGCGGGGGACTACAATGAGCAGTTCTTC | CASSLVAGDYNEQFF
TRBJ1-1 | . | TRBV28 | few | TGTGCCTCAAGGAGCAGGCCCGCTGAAGCTTTCTTT | CASRSRPAEAFF
TRBJ1-2 | TRBD1 | TRBV5-1 | . | TGCGCCAGCAGCGGTCCGGGACAGAACCTCTATGGCTACACCTTC | CASSGPGQNLYGYTF
TRBJ1-6 | . | TRBV5-1 | . | TGCGCCAGCAGCTTGATGGGGGGATTGGATTCACCCCCCCACTTT | CASSLMGGLDSPPHF
TRBJ2-3 | . | TRBV24-1 | few | TGTGCCACCAGTGATTCGCAGGGGCGGGGGCACAGATACGCGTATTTT | CATSDSQGRGHRYAYF
TRBJ1-2 | . | TRBV5-1 | few | TGCGCCAGCAGCTCGGAGGGGGGCGCCGGTGGCTACACCTTC | CASSSEGGAGGYTF
TRBJ2-4 | TRBD2 | TRBV7-2 | few | TGTGCCAGCAGCCCCCTGCGACTAGCGGGCGCCAAAAACATTCAGTACTTC | CASSPLRLAGAKNIQYF
TRBJ1-2 | TRBD1 | TRBV6-5 | . | TGTGCCAGCAGTTACGGGACAGGGGGGGTCTATGGCTACACCTTC | CASSYGTGGVYGYTF
TRBJ2-1 | . | TRBV10-3 | . | TGTGCCATCAGTGAGTCCCGCGCTAAAGCGGGTGAGCAGTTCTTC | CAISESRAKAGEQFF
TRBJ2-7 | . | TRBV2 | . | TGTGCCAGCAGTGCTCAAGGGGCCTCCTACGAGCAGTACTTC | CASSAQGASYEQYF
TRBJ1-2 | . | TRBV9 | few | TGTGCCAGCAGCGTATCCCCCGGGTATTTTAACTATGGCTACACCTTC | CASSVSPGYFNYGYTF
TRBJ2-7 | TRBD2 | TRBV20-1 | . | TGCAGTGCTAGAGATAGGAGCGGGGCAGAAGAGCAGTACTTC | CSARDRSGAEEQYF
TRBJ1-4 | . | TRBV29-1 | few | TGCAGCGTTGCCGAACCCGAAGGTTTGATGTTTTTT | CSVAEPEGLMFF
TRBJ2-3 | . | TRBV10-2 | . | TGCGCCAGCAGTGGAGGCCCGCACAGATACGCGTATTTT | CASSGGPHRYAYF
TRBJ2-7 | TRBD2 | TRBV10-3 | . | TGTGCCACCTTAGCGGGAGGGCGTGAGCAGTACTTC | CATLAGGREQYF
TRBJ1-6 | . | TRBV5-1 | . | TGCGCCAGCAGCTACGGACAGTGGAGCTCCTATAATTCACCCCTCCACTTT | CASSYGQWSSYNSPLHF
TRBJ1-2 | . | TRBV24-1 | . | TGTGCCACCAGTGATGGGCTCTATGGCTACACCTTC | CATSDGLYGYTF
TRBJ1-4 | . | TRBV7-2 | few | TGTGCCAGCAGCTTGATGGGTTCGGCTAATGAAAAACTGTTTTTT | CASSLMGSANEKLFF
TRBJ2-1 | . | TRBV29-1 | . | TGCAGCGTTGAGGGGCAGGGAGCGACGAAGGAGCAGTTCTTC | CSVEGQGATKEQFF
TRBJ2-5 | . | TRBV18 | . | TGTGCCAGCTCACCAGAGCAGGGTGCGAGACAAGAGACCCAGTACTTC | CASSPEQGARQETQYF
TRBJ2-7 | . | TRBV24-1 | few | TGTGCCACCAGTGATGGGGCGGCCCCCTACAATGAGCAGTACTTC | CATSDGAAPYNEQYF
TRBJ1-5 | TRBD1 | TRBV28 | . | TGTGCCAGCAGTTTAAGGGGACAGGGGAAGAGCAATCAGCCCCAGCATTTT | CASSLRGQGKSNQPQHF
TRBJ2-7 | TRBD1 | TRBV24-1 | . | TGTGCCACCAGTGATTTGCAATGGCCACACAGGGGCGAGCAGTACTTC | CATSDLQWPHRGEQYF
TRBJ2-7 | . | TRBV15 | . | TGTGCCACCAGCAGAGATCGGAATTTCCCAGATTCCTACGAGCAGTACTTC | CATSRDRNFPDSYEQYF
TRBJ2-5 | . | TRBV6-5 | . | TGTGCCAGCAGTCCGGGCCGAGGGGCAGAGACCCAGTACTTC | CASSPGRGAETQYF
TRBJ1-1 | . | TRBV4-1 | . | TGCGCCAGCAGCCAAGAGGGAGGACGGCCAGTTGAAGCTTTCTTT | CASSQEGGRPVEAFF
TRBJ1-1 | . | TRBV13 | . | TGTGCCAGCGGGGCGACACGGAACACTGAAGCTTTCTTT | CASGATRNTEAFF
TRBJ2-4 | . | TRBV18 | few | TGTGCCAGCTCACCGCAGGGCCAAAACATTCAGTACTTC | CASSPQGQNIQYF
TRBJ2-1 | . | TRBV29-1 | . | TGCAGCGTTGGGAGTGAGACCCAGTTCTTC | CSVGSETQFF
TRBJ2-7 | TRBD1 | TRBV10-3 | many | TGTGCCATCAGACAGGGGGGAAACTCCTACGAGCAGTACTTC | CAIRQGGNSYEQYF
TRBJ2-5 | TRBD2 | TRBV5-1 | few | TGCCCCAGCAGCTGGGGACTAGCGGGGACTCCTCTCCAAGAGACCCAGTACTTC | CPSSWGLAGTPLQETQYF
TRBJ2-7 | TRBD1 | TRBV6-2/TRBV6-3 | . | TGTGCCAGCAGTTATGACAGGGTCTACGAGCAGTACTTC | CASSYDRVYEQYF
TRBJ2-3 | . | TRBV7-2 | many | TGTGCCAGCAGCCATTCCGGGACTTCTAGCACAGATACGCAGTATTTT | CASSHSGTSSTDTQYF
TRBJ1-2 | TRBD1 | TRBV12-3/TRBV12-4 | few | TGTGCCAGCAGTTTAAACACAGGGGGCGCGGACTATGGCTACACCTTC | CASSLNTGGADYGYTF
TRBJ2-7 | TRBD2 | TRBV29-1 | few | TGTAGCGTTGTAGCGGGGTCCTACGAGCAGTACTTC | CSVVAGSYEQYF
TRBJ2-1 | . | TRBV4-2 | many | TGTGCCAGCAGCACCTCCTCAGCCTACAATGAGCAGTTCTTC | CASSTSSAYNEQFF
TRBJ1-5 | . | TRBV11-2 | . | TGTGCCAGCAGCTTATCCGTATATCAGCCCCAGCATTTT | CASSLSVYQPQHF
TRBJ2-3 | TRBD2 | TRBV6-1 | . | TGTGCCAGCAGAGAAGCGGGAGAGGTTGGATACGCGTATTTT | CASREAGEVGYAYF
TRBJ2-7 | . | TRBV9 | . | TGTGCCAGCAGCGTCGGCAGGGAGCCCTCCTACGAGCAGTACTTC | CASSVGREPSYEQYF
TRBJ2-1 | TRBD2 | TRBV20-1 | . | TGCAGTGCCCGCTTGCGGGAGGGGAGGAAGTTCTTC | CSARLREGRKFF
TRBJ2-1 | . | TRBV20-1 | . | TGCAGTGCTAGAGATGGGTACGGGAAACCCCCAGGGAATGAGCAGTTCTTC | CSARDGYGKPPGNEQFF
TRBJ2-5 | TRBD1 | TRBV10-3 | . | TGTGCCATCAGTGAGTCGCCACAGGGGGATGAGACCCAGTACTTC | CAISESPQGDETQYF
TRBJ2-3 | . | TRBV12-3/TRBV12-4 | few | TGTGCCAGCAGCCGGGGACAGGGAGGACTAGCTCTTGGGGGCACAGATACGCAGTATTTT | CASSRGQGGLALGGTDTQYF
TRBJ2-1 | . | TRBV3-1 | . | TGTGCCAGCAGCACCCGAGCGGCGCCTCAGTTCTTC | CASSTRAAPQFF
TRBJ2-5 | . | TRBV2 | . | TGTGCCAGCAGGGAGTCGTGGGAGCAGTACTTC | CASRESWEQYF
TRBJ2-1 | . | TRBV15 | . | TGTGCCACCAGCAGAGATGGACCTACCTACAATGAGCAGTTCTTC | CATSRDGPTYNEQFF
TRBJ2-7 | . | TRBV7-8 | . | TGTGCCAGCAGCTTAGATAGGTTTTTGAGCTCCTACGAGCAGTACTTC | CASSLDRFLSSYEQYF
TRBJ2-1 | . | TRBV24-1 | few | TGTGCCACCAGTGTGGTGGGAAGCTCCTACAATGAGCAGTTCTTC | CATSVVGSSYNEQFF
TRBJ2-7 | . | TRBV6-2/TRBV6-3 | . | TGTGCCAGCAGTTACTCTCTAGGCCTCGCCTACGAGCAGTACTTC | CASSYSLGLAYEQYF
TRBJ2-3 | . | TRBV29-1 | . | TGCAGCGTTGGCACGACGGGCAGATACGCGTATTTT | CSVGTTGRYAYF
TRBJ2-7 | . | TRBV20-1 | . | TGCAGTGCTAGAGACGATGGCCACGAGCAGTACTTC | CSARDDGHEQYF